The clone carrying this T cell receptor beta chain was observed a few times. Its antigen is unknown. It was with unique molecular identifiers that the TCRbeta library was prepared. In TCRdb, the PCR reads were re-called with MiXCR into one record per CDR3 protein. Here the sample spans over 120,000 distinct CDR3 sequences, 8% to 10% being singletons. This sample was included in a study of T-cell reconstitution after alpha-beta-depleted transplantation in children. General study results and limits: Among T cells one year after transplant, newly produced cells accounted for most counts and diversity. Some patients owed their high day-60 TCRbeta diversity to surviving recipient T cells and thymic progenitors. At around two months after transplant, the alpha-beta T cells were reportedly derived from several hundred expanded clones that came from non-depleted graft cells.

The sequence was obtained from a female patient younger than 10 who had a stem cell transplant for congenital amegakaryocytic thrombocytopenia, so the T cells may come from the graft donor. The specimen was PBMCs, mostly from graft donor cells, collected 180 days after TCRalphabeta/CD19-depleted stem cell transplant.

CDR3: CASRLGGFGTEAFF. The CDR3 DNA reads as TGTGCCAGCAGGCTGGGGGGGTTTGGCACTGAAGCTTTCTTT. The V and J genes are TRBV12-3 or TRBV12-4 and TRBJ1-1; a possible D gene is TRBD1 (5 bases). The CDR3 covers 14 residues. V dropped 6 bases and J dropped 4 bases, with 15 bases sitting between them.